A single T cell receptor (beta chain) is shown here with its context. The data were taken from a study of blood T cell repertoires in COVID-19. About the research overall: Material from acute and convalescent COVID-19 was sourced from the United States, Italy and Spain. PBMCs, B-cell-depleted T cells, or T cells were the source of the cDNA or gDNA that made up the material.

The Seattle patients joined while their infection was active and were tracked longitudinally afterward. The CDR3 covers 13 residues. Trimming removed 0 bases from V and 12 bases from J, with 12 bases in between. Per germline, CDR1 LNHNV and CDR2 YYDKDF (reference sequence). Original processing methods: Amplification with reference gene primers provided the estimates of nucleated cell counts. Data came from immunoSEQ multiplex PCR; TCRdb stores just in-frame clones and leaves some out. That table supplies the V and J calls and clone size; D and trimming were determined from the DNA. The table records roughly 300,000 clones, over 75% of them present only once.

Sequenced: peripheral blood. The V and J genes are TRBV15 and TRBJ1-5; weak D call: TRBD1 (6 bases). The origin of this receptor is a young woman with COVID-19, enrolled during active disease. The CDR3 here is CATSRDLGGLQHF. The CDR3 DNA sequence: TGTGCCACCAGCAGAGATCTTGGGGGCCTCCAGCATTTT. Full variable domain (missing parts from reference TRBV15 and TRBJ1-5): DAMVIQNPRYQVTQFGKPVTLSCSQTLNHNVMYWYQQKSSQAPKLLFHYYDKDFNNEADTPDNFQSRRPNTSFCFLDIRSPGLGDTAMYLCATSRDLGGLQHFGDGTRLSIL.